A single sample is the source of the 15 T cell receptor beta chains below, sequenced in a study of OX40 agonist ivuxolimab in advanced cancers. TCRdb's table, derived via immunoSEQ multiplex PCR, lists solely in-frame clones and lacks some. In the table there are fewer than 25,000 clones, roughly 84% of which are singletons. The sequencing here drew on CD4+ or CD8+ T cells sorted from blood, taken in a trial of the OX40 agonist ivuxolimab. The receptors stem from an adult with an advanced solid tumor such as melanoma, head and neck, liver or kidney cancer.

The V gene is TRBV6-6, the J gene TRBJ1-5; D perhaps matches TRBD1 (6 bases). The CDR3 spans 15 residues. Germline-derived CDR1 and CDR2 are MNHNY and SVGAGI (reference sequence). The V end was cut by 0 bases, the J end by 6 bases, with 12 bases between. DNA of the CDR3: TGTGCCAGCAGTTACTCGGAACAGGGTGGTCAGCCCCAGCATTTT. Its protein product is CASSYSEQGGQPQHF.

This sequence joins TRBV4-1 and TRBJ2-7; no firm D call. Germline CDR1 and CDR2: MGHRA and YSYEKL. V lost 1 base to trimming and J lost 7 bases, with 17 bases between them. The CDR3 length is 15 residues. CDR3 in amino acids: CASSQVVGLAREQYF. In DNA, the CDR3 is TGCGCCAGCAGCCAAGTGGTGGGTCTGGCGCGAGAGCAGTACTTC.

This clone has a single count. The V gene is TRBV5-6, the J gene TRBJ2-1; 13 bases are shared with TRBD2. The CDR3 loop spans 18 amino acids. In germline, CDR1 is SGHDT, CDR2 YYEEEE. After removal of 0 bases from V and 0 bases from J, the junction contained 3 bases not matched to a gene. The CDR3 DNA reads as TGTGCCAGCAGCTTGGAACTAGCGGGAGGGCCCTCCTACAATGAGCAGTTCTTC. This codes for CASSLELAGGPSYNEQFF.

This rearrangement joins TRBV27 to TRBJ2-3, with D unresolved. This CDR3 has 15 residues. The germline V gene encodes CDR1 MNHEY and CDR2 SMNVEV (reference sequence). V was cut by 5 bases and J by 6 bases, with 18 bases left in between. The CDR3 DNA follows: TGTGCCAGCAGTCCTTTCCTCCGGACGGTTGATACGCAGTATTTT. This encodes CASSPFLRTVDTQYF.

The rearrangement joins TRBV7-9 to TRBJ2-7; 8 bases are a match to TRBD1. The CDR3 is made up of 15 amino acids. V was clipped by 0 bases and J by 3 bases; unmatched bases: 4. Germline assignment: CDR1 SEHNR and CDR2 FQNEAQ (reference sequence). The CDR3 protein is CASSLAQGADYEQYF. The CDR3 nucleotides are TGTGCCAGCAGCTTAGCGCAGGGGGCGGACTACGAGCAGTACTTC. Full variable domain (remainder filled in from reference TRBV7-9 and TRBJ2-7): DTGVSQNPRHKITKRGQNVTFRCDPISEHNRLYWYRQTLGQGPEFLTYFQNEAQLEKSRLLSDRFSAERPKGSFSTLEIQRTEQGDSAMYLCASSLAQGADYEQYFGPGTRLTVT.

As regards this clone: This specimen includes other DNA sequences encoding the same CDR3. V is TRBV27 and J is TRBJ2-3; no clear D gene. V lost 4 bases and J 1 base, leaving 3 bases between the germline ends. Per the germline V gene, CDR1 is MNHEY and CDR2 is SMNVEV (reference sequence). The CDR3 totals 12 residues. DNA for the CDR3: TGTGCCAGCAGTTGGGGCACAGATACGCAGTATTTT. Translation: CASSWGTDTQYF.

The chain links TRBV27 to TRBJ2-2, with TRBD1 identical over 10 bases. CDR1 and CDR2 (germline): MNHEY, SMNVEV (reference sequence). CDR3 length: 17 residues. V lost 6 bases and J lost 7; bases outside the gene matches: 14. The CDR3 sequence is CASSLGSGTGVGGELFF. The CDR3 nucleotides are TGTGCCAGCAGCTTAGGGTCCGGGACAGGGGTGGGCGGGGAGCTGTTTTTT.

This clone was detected many times. This rearrangement joins TRBV5-8 to TRBJ2-7; D is uncertain. V lost 6 bases and J lost 3, with 13 bases in between. The length of the CDR3 is 13 residues. CDR1 and CDR2 (germline): SGHTS, YDEGEE. CDR3 bases: TGTGCCAGCAAGAAGTTGGCCCTCTACGAGCAGTACTTC. It yields the protein CASKKLALYEQYF.

The chain links TRBV9 to TRBJ1-3; 7 bases are shared with TRBD1. V shed 7 bases, J shed 0 bases, and the junction held 10 bases outside the gene matches. CDR3 length: 16 amino acids. Germline assignment: CDR1 SGDLS and CDR2 YYNGEE. CDR3 amino acids: CASHHTGEGSGNTIYF. The CDR3 nucleotides are TGTGCCAGCCACCATACAGGGGAAGGCTCTGGAAACACCATATATTTT.

The CDR3 region is CASSPGTQGPLYGYTF. The CDR3 DNA is TGTGCCAGCAGCCCTGGGACTCAGGGGCCGCTATATGGCTACACCTTC. This chain uses TRBV5-6 with TRBJ1-2, with TRBD1 as a possible D gene (6 bases). Germline V gene sequence: CDR1 SGHDT, CDR2 YYEEEE. The CDR3 loop spans 16 amino acids. The V end lost 4 bases, the J end lost 5 bases, and 21 bases lay between the germline ends.

Here the CDR3 reads CASSLRYGYTF. In DNA, the CDR3 is TGTGCCAGCAGTCTCCGCTATGGCTACACCTTC. The chain recombines TRBV6-1 with TRBJ1-2; D is undetermined. V gave up 5 bases and J gave up 4 bases, with 5 bases separating them. This CDR3 is 11 amino acids long. CDR1 is MNHNS and CDR2 is SASEGT in the germline V gene.

The rearrangement links TRBV13 to TRBJ1-3; no clear D. Per germline, CDR1 PRHDT and CDR2 FYEKMQ (reference sequence). The CDR3 spans 14 residues. V was shortened by 3 bases and J by 1 base, with 7 bases between the two germline ends. CDR3 loop: CASSFYESGNTIYF. CDR3 nucleotides: TGTGCCAGCAGCTTTTACGAATCTGGAAACACCATATATTTT.

The chain has TRBV7-8 and TRBJ2-6, with D possibly TRBD1 on 6 matching bases. V lost 5 bases, J lost 0 bases, and 14 bases lay in between. This CDR3 has 17 residues. The germline gives CDR1 SGHVS, CDR2 FQNEAQ. CDR3 in DNA: TGTGCCAGCAGCCCCAGGGACATCGACTCTGGGGCCAACGTCCTGACTTTC. Translated: CASSPRDIDSGANVLTF.

This clone was seen a handful of times. This chain links TRBV29-1 with TRBJ2-1; 9 nucleotides line up with TRBD1. Trimming took 2 bases from V and 7 from J; bases not matched to a gene: 9. The CDR3 loop spans 15 amino acids. Germline V CDR1 and CDR2: SQVTM, ANQGSEA. The CDR3 sequence is CSVERGGTGFNEQFF. CDR3 in DNA: TGCAGCGTTGAAAGGGGCGGGACAGGGTTTAATGAGCAGTTCTTC.

V usage is TRBV27 and J usage is TRBJ1-6; D ambiguous. The CDR3 loop spans 14 amino acids. Germline CDR1 is MNHEY and CDR2 is SMNVEV (reference sequence). The V gene lost 2 bases and the J gene lost 14 bases, with 16 bases spanning the gap. Here the CDR3 DNA reads TGTGCCAGCAGTTTAGTGGCGGCCGGTGCTTCCCTCCACTTT. Protein product: CASSLVAAGASLHF.